This T cell receptor (beta chain) was sequenced in a study of T-cell memory formation after mild COVID-19 (dated by TCRdb to 2020 to 2022). Regarding the complete study: TCR sequence clusters from the two donors were largely donor specific. T-cell clones expanding and contracting after mild COVID-19 in a couple of donors were tracked by longitudinal TCRalpha and TCRbeta repertoire sequencing. The cohort was made up of two young adult volunteers, one female and one male, who were previously healthy. The paper as a whole reports these results and caveats: Contracting CD4+ clones were located mainly in the CM and EM memory subsets, whereas CD8+ clones were found to be enriched in EMRA. The detection of some responding clones in pre-infection memory suggests that pre-existing cross-reactive memory T cells joined the SARS-CoV-2 response. Balanced CD4/CD8 phenotypes were observed for clones contracting from day 15 to 85, whereas a bias towards CD4+ was observed for a second wave of clones expanding from day 15 to 37. Only a couple of mild cases were covered by the study, and larger cohorts that include severe cases with pre-infection samples were considered necessary. SARS-CoV-2 specificity of the second-wave clones peaking on day 37 was not confirmed.

TCRdb shows the sequencer as Illumina NovaSeq 6000. cDNA libraries for TCRalpha and TCRbeta were prepared by 5'RACE using constant-segment primers, with sample barcodes and unique molecular identifiers added. RNA was extracted from every sample with Trizol reagent. Amplification of the libraries took two PCR steps, and the second step added a second sample barcode plus Illumina TruSeq adapters. Libraries were sequenced on an Illumina NovaSeq with 2 x 150 bp paired-end reads. Turning to the authors' computational methods: With migec v1.2.7, reads were demultiplexed and then collapsed into UMI-guided consensus sequences. Using mixcr v2.1.11, UMI consensuses were aligned to TRA and TRB V and J templates and then assembled into clonotypes. Expanded or contracted clonotypes were those called significant by both edgeR and NoisET, with noise models trained on biological replicates. For edgeR calls, the thresholds were a false discovery rate-adjusted p below 0.01 and a log2 fold-change of 1. PCA with hierarchical clustering of max-normalized trajectories of the 1000 most abundant clonotypes was used as exploratory dynamics analysis. Separately sequenced CD4+ and CD8+ repertoires were used to assign the CD4 or CD8 phenotype of responding clones. TCRdb cleaned the public reads at Q25 with fastp, built clones with MiXCR and kept in-frame beta chains. CDR3 protein duplicates are merged, each entry listing the most common genes and DNA. TCRdb, not the original authors, processed these V and J calls. Recorded for this sample are 350,000 to 500,000 distinct CDR3 sequences; 20% to 30% of them occurred a single time. The ten most abundant clones make up about 12% of the sample.

PBMCs were isolated by Ficoll-Paque density gradient centrifugation. The CDR3 has 16 amino acids, counting the end cysteine and phenylalanine. The entry retains the CDR3 DNA only, 48 bases that are in frame from base 1. As encoded in the germline V gene, CDR1 is SGHTA while CDR2 is FQGNSA. From V the trimming removes 0 bases and from J it removes 4 bases, while the gene matches leave 6 bases of the junction unaccounted for. A note on this clonotype: It lacks a known antigen. Qualities for individual bases were not recorded, and no much larger clone is one base off.

The rearrangement combines TRBV7-2 with TRBJ1-2; 9 middle bases align to TRBD1. Material: PBMCs or a T cell subset sorted from them (not recorded which). The receptor was derived from an adult woman who had mild COVID-19 (a few samples of this study predate the infection). The sample titles of this study are shuffled in the database, so cell type and time point are left out; the donor was told from shared clones. The CDR3 in this case is CASSLAGTGSFYGYTF. The nucleotide sequence is given as TGTGCCAGCAGCTTAGCCGGGACAGGGTCCTTCTATGGCTACACCTTC.